The subject of this entry is one TCR beta chain. The antigen is unknown. The assay was immunoSEQ multiplex PCR, and TCRdb's table has in-frame clones only and misses some. The sample yields 85,000 to 100,000 clones, over 75% seen once. This record comes from a study of T cell responses to AZD1222 COVID-19 vaccine. Study conclusions and caveats: With dominance at 160-218 and 743-854, vaccine-associated CD4 TCRs spanned spike. A mostly white British donor set with more females was recruited, and clonal diversity was possibly underestimated. There were repertoire samples only from the period after the peak T cell response.

The ends were cut back, 4 bases at V and 2 bases at J, with 17 bases in the middle. The CDR3 runs 16 residues. Germline loops: CDR1 SGHTA, CDR2 FQGNSA. This TCR came from an adult in good health. The chain is built from TRBV7-2 and TRBJ1-2; D perhaps matches TRBD1 (6 bases). The material was peripheral blood, obtained on day 0 of AZD1222 vaccination. CDR3 loop: CASSSRQEILNYGYTF. DNA of the CDR3: TGTGCCAGCAGCTCCCGACAGGAAATCTTAAACTATGGCTACACCTTC.